This T cell receptor beta chain originates from a study of T cells after yellow fever vaccination. Study as a whole: Each low-cell-number fraction was prepared by means of SMART-Seq v4 Ultra Low Input.

Overall study findings and caveats: Weaker, the secondary response had a peak occurring faster, on day 5 versus 15. Some clonotypes, a small share, were shared between CD4 and CD8 compartments. Most clones from primary vaccination were detected again post-booster (roughly 95% CD4, 88% CD8).

TCRdb fed the 5' RACE reads into MiXCR, producing one record per CDR3 protein. The data contain 350,000 or so distinct CDR3 sequences, 8.1% of them singletons. This clonotype was recorded a few times. As yet, its antigen is unknown. V was cut by 5 bases and J by 2 bases, with 7 bases left in between. CDR3 length: 12 amino acids. The germline gives CDR1 WSHSY, CDR2 SAAADI. The receptor's source is a man younger than 30 who received the YFV17D yellow fever vaccine. The rearrangement links TRBV10-2 to TRBJ2-7; D uncertain. The material was PBMCs, obtained about 41 days after the first yellow fever vaccination. The CDR3 DNA is TGCGCCAGCAGTCTCAACGCCTACGAGCAGTACTTC. Translating it yields CASSLNAYEQYF.